The rows below give T cell receptor beta chains drawn from one sample of a study of identical twins. From the 5' RACE reads, TCRdb called clonotypes with MiXCR, one entry per CDR3 protein. Of hundreds of thousands of distinct CDR3 sequences detected, roughly 7% appear once; the ten largest clones hold more than 3%. In addition, the sample was reused for a study of yellow fever vaccine responses in identical twins.

What was sequenced was memory (CD45RO+) T cells sorted from blood. Every receptor here comes from a young woman in good health. CDR3s include the opening cysteine and the closing phenylalanine or tryptophan. Each record gives: J gene, D gene, V gene, clone size, CDR3 DNA, CDR3 protein. A D gene is named only where the DNA matches it firmly. Only part of the rows carry a size: once, few, many, or a class if the clone is expanded.

J gene: TRBJ2-3; D gene: TRBD2; V gene: TRBV12-3/TRBV12-4; clone size: many; CDR3 DNA: TGTGCCAGCAGTTTCCCGGCGGGGGGAAACACAGATACGCAGTATTTT; CDR3 protein: CASSFPAGGNTDTQYF
J gene: TRBJ1-1; D gene: NA; V gene: TRBV12-3/TRBV12-4; clone size: few; CDR3 DNA: TGTGCCAGCAGTTTACGGCTGAACACTGAAGCTTTCTTT; CDR3 protein: CASSLRLNTEAFF
J gene: TRBJ1-1; D gene: NA; V gene: TRBV7-7; clone size: few; CDR3 DNA: TGTGCCAGCAGCCCCTCCTGGGACACTGAAGCTTTCTTT; CDR3 protein: CASSPSWDTEAFF
J gene: TRBJ2-6; D gene: NA; V gene: TRBV4-1; clone size: few; CDR3 DNA: TGCGCCAGCAGCCGAAACGGCGCTGGGGCCAACGTCCTGACTTTC; CDR3 protein: CASSRNGAGANVLTF
J gene: TRBJ2-1; D gene: NA; V gene: TRBV12-3/TRBV12-4; clone size: many; CDR3 DNA: TGTGCCAGCAGTTCCAGGTTCGGGCAGTTCTTC; CDR3 protein: CASSSRFGQFF
J gene: TRBJ2-5; D gene: NA; V gene: TRBV20-1; clone size: many; CDR3 DNA: TGCAGTGCTACATTGACAGGACAAGAGACCCAGTACTTC; CDR3 protein: CSATLTGQETQYF
J gene: TRBJ2-3; D gene: NA; V gene: TRBV2; clone size: few; CDR3 DNA: TGTGCCAGCAGGCAGGAAATCACAGATACGCAGTATTTT; CDR3 protein: CASRQEITDTQYF
J gene: TRBJ1-5; D gene: NA; V gene: TRBV20-1; clone size: NA; CDR3 DNA: TGCAGTGCTCCCGACAGTAGAGGAAGCAATCAGCCCCAGCATTTT; CDR3 protein: CSAPDSRGSNQPQHF
J gene: TRBJ2-3; D gene: NA; V gene: TRBV6-2/TRBV6-3; clone size: NA; CDR3 DNA: TGTGCCAGCATGGACCGGAGACACAAATATACGCAGTATTTT; CDR3 protein: CASMDRRHKYTQYF
J gene: TRBJ2-1; D gene: TRBD2; V gene: TRBV11-3; clone size: many; CDR3 DNA: TGTGCCAGCAGCCGGACTAGCGGGAGCTATGAGCAGTTCTTC; CDR3 protein: CASSRTSGSYEQFF
J gene: TRBJ2-1; D gene: TRBD1; V gene: TRBV24-1; clone size: many; CDR3 DNA: TGTGCCACCGCGGAGACAGGGCCCAATGAGCAGTTCTTC; CDR3 protein: CATAETGPNEQFF
J gene: TRBJ1-5; D gene: NA; V gene: TRBV5-1; clone size: NA; CDR3 DNA: TGCGCCAGCACCCCGGGGGGCCAGGGAGGCCAGCCCCAGCATTTT; CDR3 protein: CASTPGGQGGQPQHF
J gene: TRBJ2-1; D gene: NA; V gene: TRBV6-1; clone size: few; CDR3 DNA: TGTGCCAGCACTCCCCGGCTACTTATCGACAATGAGCAGTTCTTC; CDR3 protein: CASTPRLLIDNEQFF
J gene: TRBJ2-1; D gene: NA; V gene: TRBV5-8; clone size: NA; CDR3 DNA: TGTGCCAGCAGCTTGTCCAGGGGTAACTACAATGAGCAGTTCTTC; CDR3 protein: CASSLSRGNYNEQFF
J gene: TRBJ2-2; D gene: TRBD2; V gene: TRBV12-3/TRBV12-4; clone size: few; CDR3 DNA: TGTGCCAGCTGGGGAGCGGGGGGGCGGACCGGGGAGCTGTTTTTT; CDR3 protein: CASWGAGGRTGELFF
J gene: TRBJ2-1; D gene: NA; V gene: TRBV7-2; clone size: NA; CDR3 DNA: TGTGCCAGCAGTTGGATACGAGCCCGTAGCCAGGGCGAGCAGTTCTTC; CDR3 protein: CASSWIRARSQGEQFF